This entry lists 8 T cell receptor beta chains sequenced from one sample in a study of OX40 agonist ivuxolimab in advanced cancers. Some clones are missing from TCRdb's copy, which holds only in-frame ones; the method was immunoSEQ multiplex PCR. Of around 75,000 clones in the sample, 80% to 90% were seen once. The material was CD4+ or CD8+ T cells sorted from blood, obtained in a trial of the OX40 agonist ivuxolimab. The receptors were sampled from an adult with an advanced solid tumor such as melanoma, head and neck, liver or kidney cancer.

J is TRBJ2-7 and V is TRBV5-1; 7 bases match TRBD1. This CDR3 is 14 amino acids long. After removal of 4 bases from V and 0 bases from J, the junction contained 4 bases not matched to a gene. Germline CDR1 and CDR2: SGHRS and YFSETQ. CDR3 in DNA: TGCGCCAGCAGCCGGGACAGAGCCTCCTACGAGCAGTACTTC. It encodes CASSRDRASYEQYF.

This clone appeared a single time. The rearrangement joins TRBV5-6 to TRBJ1-2, with D tentatively TRBD1 (5 bases). This CDR3 is built from 15 residues. Germline V gene data show CDR1 as SGHDT and CDR2 as YYEEEE. The V end was cut by 5 bases, the J end by 2 bases, with 16 bases between. CDR3 coding DNA: TGTGCCAGCAGTACTACGGGACGGCCGAACTATGGCTACACCTTC. This encodes CASSTTGRPNYGYTF.

The chain links TRBV7-6 to TRBJ1-1, with 9 bases aligning to TRBD1. Germline V gene lookup returns CDR1 SGHVS and CDR2 FNYEAQ. Trimming cost V 1 base and J 10 bases; bases outside gene matches: 10. The CDR3 totals 15 residues. CDR3: CASSLEGQGTGRAFF. The CDR3 DNA follows: TGTGCCAGCAGCTTAGAGGGTCAGGGGACAGGGCGAGCTTTCTTT.

The table lists this clone with a count of one. The chain has TRBV19 and TRBJ2-2, with a tentative D call TRBD1 (5 bases). This CDR3 region has 15 residues. Germline lookup yields CDR1 LNHDA and CDR2 SQIVND (reference sequence). Between the trimmed V and J ends, which lost 9 bases and 2 bases, there was a span of 16 bases. CDR3 DNA: TGTGCCAGCCAAAGTCCCAGGGCTAACACCGGGGAGCTGTTTTTT. It is translated as CASQSPRANTGELFF.

The CDR3 coding sequence is TGTGCCAGCTCACCTCCGGAGAGGGGGAACACAGATACGCAGTATTTT. This translates into CASSPPERGNTDTQYF. The chain has TRBV18 and TRBJ2-3, with TRBD1 as a possible D gene (6 bases). The CDR3 contains 16 residues. Germline V gene lookup returns CDR1 KGHSH and CDR2 LQKENI. V was trimmed by 3 bases and J by 2 bases, leaving 15 bases between them.

The chain employs TRBV30 and TRBJ1-1; the D gene is possibly TRBD1 (6 bases). With 5 bases removed from V and 6 bases from J, the gap between germline ends came to 10 bases. The CDR3 spans 11 residues. Germline values: CDR1 GTSNPN, CDR2 SVGIG (reference sequence). The CDR3 loop is CAWVGGPEAFF. The CDR3 coding sequence is TGTGCCTGGGTTGGGGGCCCTGAAGCTTTCTTT.

The chain links TRBV4-1 to TRBJ2-1, with a possible D match to TRBD1 (6 bases). Deletions cut 3 bases from V and 8 bases from J, with 11 bases between. CDR1 and CDR2 from the germline V gene are MGHRA and YSYEKL. This CDR3 contains 13 residues. The CDR3 DNA is TGCGCCAGCAGCCAGAACAGGGTGGATGAGCAGTTCTTC. As protein: CASSQNRVDEQFF.

The chain has TRBV2 and TRBJ2-2, with unresolved D. Trimming shortened V by 6 bases and J by 4 bases, and 9 bases separated the two germline ends. The V gene's germline CDR1 is SNHLY and CDR2 FYNNEI. The CDR3 consists of 13 residues. CDR3 in DNA: TGTGCCAGCAGAACGGAGACCACCGGGGAGCTGTTTTTT. Translation gives CASRTETTGELFF.